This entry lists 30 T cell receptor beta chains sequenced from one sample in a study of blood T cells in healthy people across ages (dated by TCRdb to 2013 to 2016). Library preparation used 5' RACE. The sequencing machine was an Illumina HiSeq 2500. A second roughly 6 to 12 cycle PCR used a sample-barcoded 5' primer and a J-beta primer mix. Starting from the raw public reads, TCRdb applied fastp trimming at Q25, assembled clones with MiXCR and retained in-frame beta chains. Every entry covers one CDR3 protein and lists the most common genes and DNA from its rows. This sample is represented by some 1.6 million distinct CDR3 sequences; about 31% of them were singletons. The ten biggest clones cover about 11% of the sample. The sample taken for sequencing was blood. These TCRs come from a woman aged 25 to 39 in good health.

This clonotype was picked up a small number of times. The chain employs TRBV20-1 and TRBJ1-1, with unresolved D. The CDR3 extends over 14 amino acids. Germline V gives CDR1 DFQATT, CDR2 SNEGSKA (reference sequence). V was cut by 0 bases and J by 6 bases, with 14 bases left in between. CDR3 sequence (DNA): TGCAGTGCTAGAGATCAGATCACCGTGTCTGAAGCTTTCTTT. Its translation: CSARDQITVSEAFF.

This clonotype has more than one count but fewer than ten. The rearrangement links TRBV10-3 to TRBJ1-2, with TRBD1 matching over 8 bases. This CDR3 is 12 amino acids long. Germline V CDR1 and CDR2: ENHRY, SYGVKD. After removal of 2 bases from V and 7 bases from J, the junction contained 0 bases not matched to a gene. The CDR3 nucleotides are TGTGCCATCAGTGAGGACAGGGGTGGCTACACCTTC. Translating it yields CAISEDRGGYTF.

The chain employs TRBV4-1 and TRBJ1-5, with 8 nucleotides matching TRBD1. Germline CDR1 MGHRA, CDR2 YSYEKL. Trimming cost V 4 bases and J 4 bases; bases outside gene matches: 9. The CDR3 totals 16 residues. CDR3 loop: CASSPDRQGRNQPQHF. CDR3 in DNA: TGCGCCAGCAGCCCAGACAGACAGGGGAGAAATCAGCCCCAGCATTTT.

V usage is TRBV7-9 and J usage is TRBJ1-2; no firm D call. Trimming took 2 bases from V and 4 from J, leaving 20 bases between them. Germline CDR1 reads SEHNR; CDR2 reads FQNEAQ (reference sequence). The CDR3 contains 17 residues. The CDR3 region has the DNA TGTGCCAGCAGCTTAAATTTCTTGGGCAGGAGCGGCTATGGCTACACCTTC. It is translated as CASSLNFLGRSGYGYTF.

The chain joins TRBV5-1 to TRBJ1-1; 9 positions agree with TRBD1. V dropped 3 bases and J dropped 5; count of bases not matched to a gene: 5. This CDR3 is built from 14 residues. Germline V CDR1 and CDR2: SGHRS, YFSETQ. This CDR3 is CASSSGTGITEAFF. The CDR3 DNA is TGCGCCAGCAGCTCCGGGACAGGGATTACTGAAGCTTTCTTT. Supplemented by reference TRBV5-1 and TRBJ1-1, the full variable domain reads KAGVTQTPRYLIKTRGQQVTLSCSPISGHRSVSWYQQTPGQGLQFLFEYFSETQRNKGNFPGRFSGRQFSNSRSEMNVSTLELGDSALYLCASSSGTGITEAFFGQGTRLTVV.

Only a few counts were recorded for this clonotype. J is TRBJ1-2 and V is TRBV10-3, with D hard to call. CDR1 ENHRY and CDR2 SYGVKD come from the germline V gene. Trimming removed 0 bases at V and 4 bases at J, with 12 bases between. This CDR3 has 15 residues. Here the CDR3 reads CAISESTAGFYGYTF. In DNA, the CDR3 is TGTGCCATCAGTGAGTCCACCGCCGGGTTCTATGGCTACACCTTC.

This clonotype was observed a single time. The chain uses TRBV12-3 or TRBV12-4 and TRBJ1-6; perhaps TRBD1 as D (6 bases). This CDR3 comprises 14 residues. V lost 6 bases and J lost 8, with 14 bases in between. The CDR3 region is CASRSQGSHSPLHF. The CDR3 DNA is TGTGCCAGCAGATCTCAGGGGAGTCATTCACCCCTCCACTTT.

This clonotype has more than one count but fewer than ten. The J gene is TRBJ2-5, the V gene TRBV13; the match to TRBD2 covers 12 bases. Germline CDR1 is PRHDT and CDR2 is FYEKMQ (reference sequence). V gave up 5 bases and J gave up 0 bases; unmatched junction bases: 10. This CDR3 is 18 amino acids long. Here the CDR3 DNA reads TGTGCCAGCAGCACCACACTGGGGACTAGCGGGTACCAAGAGACCCAGTACTTC. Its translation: CASSTTLGTSGYQETQYF.

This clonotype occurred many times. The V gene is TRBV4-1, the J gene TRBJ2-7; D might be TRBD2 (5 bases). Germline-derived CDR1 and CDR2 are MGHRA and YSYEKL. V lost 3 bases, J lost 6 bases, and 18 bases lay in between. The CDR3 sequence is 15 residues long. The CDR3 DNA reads TGCGCCAGCAGCCAGGGAGTAGCGAGTCCAGGCGAGCAGTACTTC. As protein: CASSQGVASPGEQYF.

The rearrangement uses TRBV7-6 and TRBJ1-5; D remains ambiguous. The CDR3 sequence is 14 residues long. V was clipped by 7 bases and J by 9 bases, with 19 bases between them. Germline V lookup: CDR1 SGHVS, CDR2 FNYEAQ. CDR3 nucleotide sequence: TGTGCCAGCACCAGCTTCGAGGGAGCTGGGCCCCAGCATTTT. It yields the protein CASTSFEGAGPQHF.

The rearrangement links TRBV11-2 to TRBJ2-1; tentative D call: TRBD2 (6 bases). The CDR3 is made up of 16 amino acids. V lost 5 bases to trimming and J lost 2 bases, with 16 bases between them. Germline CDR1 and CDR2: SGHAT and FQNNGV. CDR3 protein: CASSTHPGSAYNEQFF. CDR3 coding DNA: TGTGCCAGCAGCACTCATCCCGGGAGTGCCTACAATGAGCAGTTCTTC. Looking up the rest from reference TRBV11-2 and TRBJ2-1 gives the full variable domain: EAGVAQSPRYKIIEKRQSVAFWCNPISGHATLYWYQQILGQGPKLLIQFQNNGVVDDSQLPKDRFSAERLKGVDSTLKIQPAKLEDSAVYLCASSTHPGSAYNEQFFGPGTRLTVL.

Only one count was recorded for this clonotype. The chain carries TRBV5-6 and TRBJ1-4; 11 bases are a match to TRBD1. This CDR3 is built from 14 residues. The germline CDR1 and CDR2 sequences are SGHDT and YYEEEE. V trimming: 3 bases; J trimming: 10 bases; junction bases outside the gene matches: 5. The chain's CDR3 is CASSCGTGGGKLFF. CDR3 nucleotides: TGTGCCAGCAGCTGCGGGACAGGGGGGGGAAAACTGTTTTTT. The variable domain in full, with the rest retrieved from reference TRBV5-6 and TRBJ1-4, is DAGVTQSPTHLIKTRGQQVTLRCSPKSGHDTVSWYQQALGQGPQFIFQYYEEEERQRGNFPDRFSGHQFPNYSSELNVNALLLGDSALYLCASSCGTGGGKLFFGSGTQLSVL.

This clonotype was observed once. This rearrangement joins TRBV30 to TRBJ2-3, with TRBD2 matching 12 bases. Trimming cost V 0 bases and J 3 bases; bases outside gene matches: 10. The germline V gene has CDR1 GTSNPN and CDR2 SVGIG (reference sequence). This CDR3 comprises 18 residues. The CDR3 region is CAWSVHRKTSGRTDTQYF. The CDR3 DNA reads TGTGCCTGGAGTGTACATCGGAAGACTAGCGGGAGAACAGATACGCAGTATTTT.

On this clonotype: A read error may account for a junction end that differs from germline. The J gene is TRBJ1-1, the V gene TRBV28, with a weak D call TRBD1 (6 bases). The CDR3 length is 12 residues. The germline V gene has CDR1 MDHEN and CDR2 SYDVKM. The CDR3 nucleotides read TGTACCAGCAGTACGACAGGCGGGGAAGCTTTCTTT. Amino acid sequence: CTSSTTGGEAFF.

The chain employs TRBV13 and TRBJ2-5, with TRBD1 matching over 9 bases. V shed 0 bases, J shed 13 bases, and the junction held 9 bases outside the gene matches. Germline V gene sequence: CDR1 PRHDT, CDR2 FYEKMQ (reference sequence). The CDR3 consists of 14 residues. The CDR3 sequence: CASSLGSTGGWTYF. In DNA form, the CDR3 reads TGTGCCAGCAGCTTAGGCTCGACAGGGGGTTGGACGTACTTC.

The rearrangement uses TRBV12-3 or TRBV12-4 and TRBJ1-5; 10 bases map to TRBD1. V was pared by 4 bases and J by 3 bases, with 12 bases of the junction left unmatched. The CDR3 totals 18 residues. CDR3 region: CASSSRRTGTGDNQPQHF. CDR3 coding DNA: TGTGCCAGCAGTTCACGACGAACCGGGACAGGGGACAATCAGCCCCAGCATTTT.

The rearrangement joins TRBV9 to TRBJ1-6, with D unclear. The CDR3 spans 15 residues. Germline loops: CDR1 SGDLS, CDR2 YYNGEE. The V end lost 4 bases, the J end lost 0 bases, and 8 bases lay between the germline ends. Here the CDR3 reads CASSPTSSYNSPLHF. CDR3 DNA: TGTGCCAGCAGCCCTACAAGCTCCTATAATTCACCCCTCCACTTT.

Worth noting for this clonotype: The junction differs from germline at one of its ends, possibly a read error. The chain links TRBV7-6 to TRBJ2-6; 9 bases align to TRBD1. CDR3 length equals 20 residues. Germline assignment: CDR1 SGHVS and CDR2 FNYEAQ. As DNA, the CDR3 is TGTGCCAGCAGCTTCTCTTCCTTTGGAGGGACGACAGGGGGGGCCGACGTCCTGACTTTC. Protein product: CASSFSSFGGTTGGADVLTF.

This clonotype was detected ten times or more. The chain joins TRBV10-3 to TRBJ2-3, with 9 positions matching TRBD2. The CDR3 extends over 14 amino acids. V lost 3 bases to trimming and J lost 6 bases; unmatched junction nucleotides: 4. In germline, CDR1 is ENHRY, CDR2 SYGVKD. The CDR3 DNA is TGTGCCATCAGTGACCGGACTAGCGCGGATACGCAGTATTTT. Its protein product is CAISDRTSADTQYF.

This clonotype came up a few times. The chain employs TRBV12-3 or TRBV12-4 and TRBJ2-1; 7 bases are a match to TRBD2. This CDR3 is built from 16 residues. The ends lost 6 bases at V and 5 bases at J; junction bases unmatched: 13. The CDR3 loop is CASRPSGAGVHNEQFF. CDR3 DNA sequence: TGTGCCAGCAGGCCCAGCGGGGCTGGTGTGCACAATGAGCAGTTCTTC.

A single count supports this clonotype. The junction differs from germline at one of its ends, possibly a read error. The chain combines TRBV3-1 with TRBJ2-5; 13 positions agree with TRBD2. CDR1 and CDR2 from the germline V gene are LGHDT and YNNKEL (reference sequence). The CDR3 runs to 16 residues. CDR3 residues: CASSLGLAGAQEPQYF. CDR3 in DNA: TGTGCCAGCAGCCTTGGACTAGCGGGGGCACAAGAGCCCCAGTACTTC.

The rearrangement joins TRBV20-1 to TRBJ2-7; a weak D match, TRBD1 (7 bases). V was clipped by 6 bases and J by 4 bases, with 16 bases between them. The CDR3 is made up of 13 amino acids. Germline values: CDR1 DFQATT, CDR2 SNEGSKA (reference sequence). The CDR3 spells CSARPRGVYEQYF. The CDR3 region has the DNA TGCAGTGCCAGGCCCAGGGGGGTTTACGAGCAGTACTTC.

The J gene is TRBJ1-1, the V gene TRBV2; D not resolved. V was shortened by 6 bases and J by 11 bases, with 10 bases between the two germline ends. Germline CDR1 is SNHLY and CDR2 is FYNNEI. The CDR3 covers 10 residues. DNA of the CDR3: TGTGCCAGCAGCCCCGGGTGGGCTTTCTTT. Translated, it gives CASSPGWAFF. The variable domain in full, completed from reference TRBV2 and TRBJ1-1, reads EPEVTQTPSHQVTQMGQEVILRCVPISNHLYFYWYRQILGQKVEFLVSFYNNEISEKSEIFDDQFSVERPDGSNFTLKIRSTKLEDSAMYFCASSPGWAFFGQGTRLTVV.

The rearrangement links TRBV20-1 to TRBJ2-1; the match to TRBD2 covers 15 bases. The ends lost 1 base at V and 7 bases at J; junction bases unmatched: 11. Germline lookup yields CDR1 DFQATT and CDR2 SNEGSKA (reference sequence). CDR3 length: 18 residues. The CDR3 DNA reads TGCAGTGCTAGAGGCGGACTAGCGGGGGGGCCTTTGATGAATGAGCAGTTCTTC. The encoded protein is CSARGGLAGGPLMNEQFF.

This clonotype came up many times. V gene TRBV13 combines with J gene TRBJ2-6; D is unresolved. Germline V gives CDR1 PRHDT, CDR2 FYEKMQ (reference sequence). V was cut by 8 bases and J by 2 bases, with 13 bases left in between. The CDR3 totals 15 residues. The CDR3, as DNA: TGTGCCAGCCGAGCCACCGCTCCTGGGGCCAACGTCCTGACTTTC. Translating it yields CASRATAPGANVLTF.

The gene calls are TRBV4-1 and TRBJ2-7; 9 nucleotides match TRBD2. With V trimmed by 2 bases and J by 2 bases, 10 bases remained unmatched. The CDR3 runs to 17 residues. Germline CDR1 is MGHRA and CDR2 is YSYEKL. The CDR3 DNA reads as TGCGCCAGCAGCCAACTACCGGGACTAGCTGCAACCTACGAGCAGTACTTC. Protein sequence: CASSQLPGLAATYEQYF.

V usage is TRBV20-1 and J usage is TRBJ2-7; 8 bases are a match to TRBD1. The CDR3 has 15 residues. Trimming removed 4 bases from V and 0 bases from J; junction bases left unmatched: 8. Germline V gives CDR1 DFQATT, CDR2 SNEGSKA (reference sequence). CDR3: CSATYRGRSSYEQYF. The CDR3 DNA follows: TGCAGTGCTACGTACAGGGGGAGGAGCTCCTACGAGCAGTACTTC.

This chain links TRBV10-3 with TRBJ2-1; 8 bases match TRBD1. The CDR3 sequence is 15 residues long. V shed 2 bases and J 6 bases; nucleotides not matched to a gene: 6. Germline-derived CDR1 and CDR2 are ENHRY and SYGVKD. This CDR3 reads CAISEGQGVSNEQFF. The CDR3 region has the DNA TGTGCCATCAGTGAGGGACAGGGTGTCAGCAATGAGCAGTTCTTC.

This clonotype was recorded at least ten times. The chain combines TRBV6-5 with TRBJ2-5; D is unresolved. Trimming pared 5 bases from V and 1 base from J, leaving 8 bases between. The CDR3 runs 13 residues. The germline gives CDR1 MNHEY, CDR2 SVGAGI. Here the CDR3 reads CASSGRTQETQYF. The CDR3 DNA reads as TGTGCCAGCAGTGGTCGAACCCAAGAGACCCAGTACTTC.

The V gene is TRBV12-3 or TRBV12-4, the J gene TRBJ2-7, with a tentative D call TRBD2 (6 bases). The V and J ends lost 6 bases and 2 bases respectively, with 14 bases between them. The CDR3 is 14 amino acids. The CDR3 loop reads CASSQGTFPYEQYF. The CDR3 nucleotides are TGTGCCAGCAGCCAAGGGACTTTCCCCTACGAGCAGTACTTC.